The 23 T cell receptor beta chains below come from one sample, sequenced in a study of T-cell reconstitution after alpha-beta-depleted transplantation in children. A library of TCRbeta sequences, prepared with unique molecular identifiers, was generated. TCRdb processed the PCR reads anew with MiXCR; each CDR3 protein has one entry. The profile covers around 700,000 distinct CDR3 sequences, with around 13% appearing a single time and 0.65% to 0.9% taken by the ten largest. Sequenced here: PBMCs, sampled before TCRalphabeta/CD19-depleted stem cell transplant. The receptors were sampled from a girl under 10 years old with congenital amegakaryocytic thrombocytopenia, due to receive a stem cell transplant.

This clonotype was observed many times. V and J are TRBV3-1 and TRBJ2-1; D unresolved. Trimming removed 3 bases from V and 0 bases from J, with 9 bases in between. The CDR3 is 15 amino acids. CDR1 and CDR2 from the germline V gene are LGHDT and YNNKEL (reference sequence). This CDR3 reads CASSHSSDSYNEQFF. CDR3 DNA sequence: TGTGCCAGCAGCCACTCGAGTGACTCCTACAATGAGCAGTTCTTC.

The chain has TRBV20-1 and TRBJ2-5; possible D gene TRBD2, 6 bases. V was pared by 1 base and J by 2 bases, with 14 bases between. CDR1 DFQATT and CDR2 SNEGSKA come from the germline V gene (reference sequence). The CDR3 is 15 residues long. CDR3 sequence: CSARVGGELQETQYF. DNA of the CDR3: TGCAGTGCTAGAGTGGGCGGGGAGTTACAAGAGACCCAGTACTTC.

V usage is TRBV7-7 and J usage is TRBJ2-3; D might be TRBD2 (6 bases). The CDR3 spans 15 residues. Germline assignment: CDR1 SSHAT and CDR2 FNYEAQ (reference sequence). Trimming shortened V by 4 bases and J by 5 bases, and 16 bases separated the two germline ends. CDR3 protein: CASSSEGLPGDTQYF. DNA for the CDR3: TGTGCCAGCAGCTCAGAGGGACTCCCCGGAGATACGCAGTATTTT. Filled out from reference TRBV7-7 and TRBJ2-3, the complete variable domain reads GAGVSQSPRYKVTKRGQDVTLRCDPISSHATLYWYQQALGQGPEFLTYFNYEAQPDKSGLPSDRFSAERPEGSISTLTIQRTEQRDSAMYRCASSSEGLPGDTQYFGPGTRLTVL.

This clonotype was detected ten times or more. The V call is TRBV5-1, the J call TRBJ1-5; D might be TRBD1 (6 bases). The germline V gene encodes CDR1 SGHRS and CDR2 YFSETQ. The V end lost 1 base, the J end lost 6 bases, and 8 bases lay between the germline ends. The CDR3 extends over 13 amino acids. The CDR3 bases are TGCGCCAGCAGCTTGTGGGGGGCTCAGCCCCAGCATTTT. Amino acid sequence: CASSLWGAQPQHF.

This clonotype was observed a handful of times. CDR3 loop: CASSWSLDYEQYF. The CDR3 DNA sequence: TGTGCCAGCAGTTGGAGCCTGGACTACGAGCAGTACTTC. This rearrangement joins TRBV2 to TRBJ2-7; D not certain. This CDR3 is 13 amino acids long. The germline V gene encodes CDR1 SNHLY and CDR2 FYNNEI. V was trimmed by 5 bases and J by 3 bases, leaving 11 bases between them.

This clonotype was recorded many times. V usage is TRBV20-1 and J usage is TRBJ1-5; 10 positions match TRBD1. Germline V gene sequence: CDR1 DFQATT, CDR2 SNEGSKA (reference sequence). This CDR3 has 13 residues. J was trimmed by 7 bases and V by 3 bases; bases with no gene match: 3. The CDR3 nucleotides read TGCAGTGCTAGGGGACAGGGGCGCCAGCCCCAGCATTTT. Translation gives CSARGQGRQPQHF.

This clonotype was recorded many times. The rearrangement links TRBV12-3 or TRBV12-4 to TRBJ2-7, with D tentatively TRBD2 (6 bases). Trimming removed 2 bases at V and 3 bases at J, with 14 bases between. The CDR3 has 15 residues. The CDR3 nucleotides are TGTGCCAGCAGTTTACGGGAGCTTCTCGGCTACGAGCAGTACTTC. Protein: CASSLRELLGYEQYF.

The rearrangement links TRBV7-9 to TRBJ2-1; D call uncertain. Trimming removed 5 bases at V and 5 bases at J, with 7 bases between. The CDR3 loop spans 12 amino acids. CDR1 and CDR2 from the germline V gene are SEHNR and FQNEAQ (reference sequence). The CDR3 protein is CASSPSHNEQFF. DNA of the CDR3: TGTGCCAGCAGCCCCAGCCACAATGAGCAGTTCTTC.

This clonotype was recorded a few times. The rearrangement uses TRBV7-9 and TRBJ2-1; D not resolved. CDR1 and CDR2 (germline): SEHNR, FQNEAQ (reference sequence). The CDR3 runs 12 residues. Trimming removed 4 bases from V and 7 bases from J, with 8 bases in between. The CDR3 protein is CASSSDKNEQFF. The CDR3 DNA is TGTGCCAGCAGCTCAGACAAGAATGAGCAGTTCTTC.

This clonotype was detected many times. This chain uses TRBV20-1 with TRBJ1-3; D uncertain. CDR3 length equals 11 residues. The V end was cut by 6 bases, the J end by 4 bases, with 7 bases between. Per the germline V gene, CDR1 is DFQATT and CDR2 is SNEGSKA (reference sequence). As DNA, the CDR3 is TGCAGTGCCTACGAAGGAAACACCATATATTTT. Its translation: CSAYEGNTIYF.

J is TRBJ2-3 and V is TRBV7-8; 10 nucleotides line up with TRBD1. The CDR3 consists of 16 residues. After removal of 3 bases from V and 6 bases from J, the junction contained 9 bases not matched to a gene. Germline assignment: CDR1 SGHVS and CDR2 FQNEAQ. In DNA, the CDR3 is TGTGCCAGCAGCTTGACGCTGGGACAGGGGAGCGATACGCAGTATTTT. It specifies CASSLTLGQGSDTQYF.

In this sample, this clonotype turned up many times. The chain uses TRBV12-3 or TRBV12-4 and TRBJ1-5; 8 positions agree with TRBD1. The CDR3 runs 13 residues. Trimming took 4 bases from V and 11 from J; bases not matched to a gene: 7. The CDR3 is CASSWQGAGAQHF. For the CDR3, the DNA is TGTGCCAGCAGTTGGCAGGGGGCGGGAGCCCAGCATTTT.

The CDR3 bases are TGTGCCAGCGTTGAGACTAGCGGGAGTATGTGTTACAATGAGCAGTTCTTC. Protein: CASVETSGSMCYNEQFF. The chain employs TRBV21-1 and TRBJ2-1; no check of the table's D call, TRBD2, against the DNA was made. TRBV21-1 is described as a pseudogene. The CDR3 is made up of 17 amino acids.

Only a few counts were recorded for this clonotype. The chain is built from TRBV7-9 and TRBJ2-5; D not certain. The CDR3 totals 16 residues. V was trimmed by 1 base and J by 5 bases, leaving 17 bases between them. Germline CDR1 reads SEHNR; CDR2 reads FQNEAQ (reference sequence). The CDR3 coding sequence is TGTGCCAGCAGCTTAGTTCCCCTAGGGCGTAAGGAGACCCAGTACTTC. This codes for CASSLVPLGRKETQYF.

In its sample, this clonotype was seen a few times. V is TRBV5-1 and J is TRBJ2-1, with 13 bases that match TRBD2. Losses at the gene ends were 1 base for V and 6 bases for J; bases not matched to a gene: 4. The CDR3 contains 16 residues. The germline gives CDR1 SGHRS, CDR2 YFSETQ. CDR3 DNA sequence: TGCGCCAGCAGCTTGACTAGCGGGAGGGAAGGCAATGAGCAGTTCTTC. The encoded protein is CASSLTSGREGNEQFF.

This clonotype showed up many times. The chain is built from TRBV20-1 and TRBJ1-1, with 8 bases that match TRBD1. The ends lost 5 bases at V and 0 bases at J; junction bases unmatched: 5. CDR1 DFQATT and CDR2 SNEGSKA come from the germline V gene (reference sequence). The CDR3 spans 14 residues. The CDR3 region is CSALGQGLNTEAFF. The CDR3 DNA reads TGCAGTGCTCTCGGACAGGGCCTGAACACTGAAGCTTTCTTT.

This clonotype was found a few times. The CDR3 protein is CASSQVAGVDTQYF. CDR3 DNA sequence: TGTGCCAGCAGCCAAGTGGCGGGAGTGGATACGCAGTATTTT. The V gene is TRBV3-1, the J gene TRBJ2-3, with 7 bases lining up with TRBD2. Germline V gene sequence: CDR1 LGHDT, CDR2 YNNKEL (reference sequence). V dropped 1 base and J dropped 6; count of bases not matched to a gene: 4. This CDR3 is 14 amino acids long.

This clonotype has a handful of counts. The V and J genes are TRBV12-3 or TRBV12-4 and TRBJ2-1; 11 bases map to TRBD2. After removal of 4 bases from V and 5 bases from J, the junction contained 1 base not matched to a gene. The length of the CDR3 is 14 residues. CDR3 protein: CASSSTSGDNEQFF. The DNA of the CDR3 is TGTGCCAGCAGTTCGACTAGCGGGGACAATGAGCAGTTCTTC.

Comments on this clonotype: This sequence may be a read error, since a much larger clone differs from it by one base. CDR3 amino acids: CASTPTRTSGLGTQYF. The CDR3 DNA reads as TGTGCCAGCACCCCCACTCGGACTAGCGGGTTGGGTACGCAGTATTTT. The V and J genes are TRBV7-8 and TRBJ2-3, with 11 bases fitting TRBD2. This CDR3 region has 16 residues. CDR1 and CDR2 from the germline V gene are SGHVS and FQNEAQ. V lost 7 bases to trimming and J lost 8 bases; unmatched junction nucleotides: 14.

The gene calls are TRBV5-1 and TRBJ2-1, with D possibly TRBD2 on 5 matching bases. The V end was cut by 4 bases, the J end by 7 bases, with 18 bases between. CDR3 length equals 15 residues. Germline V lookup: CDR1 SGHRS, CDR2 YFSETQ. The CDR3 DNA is TGCGCCAGCAGCCTCGACACACACCCGGGGAATGAGCAGTTCTTC. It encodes CASSLDTHPGNEQFF.

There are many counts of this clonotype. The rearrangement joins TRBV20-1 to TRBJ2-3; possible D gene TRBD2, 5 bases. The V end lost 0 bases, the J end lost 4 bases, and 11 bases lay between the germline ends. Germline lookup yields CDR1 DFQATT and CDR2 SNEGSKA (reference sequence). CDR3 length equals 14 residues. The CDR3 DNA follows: TGCAGTGCTAGAGATTTCCGGGGTCCAGATACGCAGTATTTT. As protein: CSARDFRGPDTQYF.

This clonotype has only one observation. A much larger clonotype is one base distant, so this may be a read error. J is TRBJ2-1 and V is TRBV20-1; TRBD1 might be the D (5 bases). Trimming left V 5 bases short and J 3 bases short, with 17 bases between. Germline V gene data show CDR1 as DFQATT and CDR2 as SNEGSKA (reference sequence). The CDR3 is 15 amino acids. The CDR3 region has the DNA TGCAGTGCTCCACGGACACGCAGGGTCTACAATGAGCAGTTCTTC. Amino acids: CSAPRTRRVYNEQFF.

CDR3 sequence reads: CASSMGQANSGELFF. DNA for the CDR3: TGCGCCAGCAGCATGGGACAGGCGAACAGCGGCGAGCTGTTTTTT. This rearrangement joins TRBV5-1 to TRBJ2-2; 8 bases are a match to TRBD1. The V gene end was trimmed by 4 bases and the J gene end by 11 bases; junction bases not matched to a gene: 13. Germline V CDR1 and CDR2: SGHRS, YFSETQ. The length of the CDR3 is 15 residues.